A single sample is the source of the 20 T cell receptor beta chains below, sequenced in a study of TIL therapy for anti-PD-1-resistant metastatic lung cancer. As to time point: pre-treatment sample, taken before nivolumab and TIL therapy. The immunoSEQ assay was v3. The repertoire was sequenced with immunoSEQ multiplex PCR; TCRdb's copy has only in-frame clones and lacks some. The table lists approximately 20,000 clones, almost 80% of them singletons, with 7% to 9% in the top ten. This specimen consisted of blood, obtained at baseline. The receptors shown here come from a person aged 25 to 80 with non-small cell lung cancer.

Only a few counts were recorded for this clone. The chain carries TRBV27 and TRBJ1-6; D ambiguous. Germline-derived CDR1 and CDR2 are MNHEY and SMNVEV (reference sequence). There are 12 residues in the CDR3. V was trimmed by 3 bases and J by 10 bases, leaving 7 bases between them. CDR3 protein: CASSLVGSPLHF. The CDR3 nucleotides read TGTGCCAGCAGTTTGGTGGGATCACCCCTCCACTTT.

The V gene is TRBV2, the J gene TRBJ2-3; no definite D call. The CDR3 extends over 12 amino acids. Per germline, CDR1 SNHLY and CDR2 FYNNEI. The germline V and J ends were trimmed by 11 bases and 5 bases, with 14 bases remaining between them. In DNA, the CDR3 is TGTGCCTTTCCGAGGACCCTAGATACGCAGTATTTT. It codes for CAFPRTLDTQYF.

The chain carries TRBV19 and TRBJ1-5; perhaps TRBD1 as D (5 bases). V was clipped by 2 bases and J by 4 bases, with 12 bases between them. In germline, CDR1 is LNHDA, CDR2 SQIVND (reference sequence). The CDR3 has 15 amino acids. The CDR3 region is CASSIRSGRNQPQHF. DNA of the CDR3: TGTGCCAGTAGTATACGCTCGGGACGTAATCAGCCCCAGCATTTT. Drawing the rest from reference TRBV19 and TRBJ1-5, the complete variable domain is DGGITQSPKYLFRKEGQNVTLSCEQNLNHDAMYWYRQDPGQGLRLIYYSQIVNDFQKGDIAEGYSVSREKKESFPLTVTSAQKNPTAFYLCASSIRSGRNQPQHFGDGTRLSIL.

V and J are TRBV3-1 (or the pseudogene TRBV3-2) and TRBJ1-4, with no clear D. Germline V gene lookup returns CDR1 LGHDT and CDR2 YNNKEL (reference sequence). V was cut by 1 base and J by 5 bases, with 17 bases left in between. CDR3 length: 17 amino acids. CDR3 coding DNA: TGTGCCAGCAGCCAAGTGAAAGAAAGTGGGGTAAATGAAAAACTGTTTTTT. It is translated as CASSQVKESGVNEKLFF.

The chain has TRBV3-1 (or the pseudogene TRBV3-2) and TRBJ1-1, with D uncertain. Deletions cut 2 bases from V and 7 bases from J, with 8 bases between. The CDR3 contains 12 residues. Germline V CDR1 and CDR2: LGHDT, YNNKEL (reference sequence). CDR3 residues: CASSQSTGEAFF. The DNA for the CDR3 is TGTGCCAGCAGCCAATCGACGGGTGAAGCTTTCTTT.

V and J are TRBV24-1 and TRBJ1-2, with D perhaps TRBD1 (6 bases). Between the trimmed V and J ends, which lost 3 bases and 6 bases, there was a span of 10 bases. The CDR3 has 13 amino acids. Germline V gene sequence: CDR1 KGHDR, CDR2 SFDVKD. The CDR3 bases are TGTGCCACCAGTGATCAAACAGGGAATGGCTACACCTTC. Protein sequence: CATSDQTGNGYTF.

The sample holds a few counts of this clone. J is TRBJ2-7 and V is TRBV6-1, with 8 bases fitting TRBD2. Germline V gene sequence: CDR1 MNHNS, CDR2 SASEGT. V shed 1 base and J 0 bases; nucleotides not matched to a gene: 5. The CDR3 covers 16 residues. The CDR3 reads CASSEVRGASSYEQYF. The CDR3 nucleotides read TGTGCCAGCAGTGAAGTGCGGGGGGCTAGCTCCTACGAGCAGTACTTC.

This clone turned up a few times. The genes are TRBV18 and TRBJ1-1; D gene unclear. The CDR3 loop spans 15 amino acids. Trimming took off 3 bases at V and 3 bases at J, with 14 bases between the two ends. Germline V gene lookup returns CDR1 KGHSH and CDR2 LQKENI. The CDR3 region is CASSPTNPEDTEAFF. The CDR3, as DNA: TGTGCCAGCTCACCGACGAACCCGGAGGACACTGAAGCTTTCTTT.

The CDR3 nucleotides are TGTGCCTGGAGTGATCCTTGGGAGAACACTGAAGCTTTCTTT. This gives the protein CAWSDPWENTEAFF. The V and J genes are TRBV30 and TRBJ1-1; D ambiguous. This CDR3 region has 14 residues. The V end was cut by 1 base, the J end by 1 base, with 10 bases between. CDR1 and CDR2 (germline): GTSNPN, SVGIG (reference sequence).

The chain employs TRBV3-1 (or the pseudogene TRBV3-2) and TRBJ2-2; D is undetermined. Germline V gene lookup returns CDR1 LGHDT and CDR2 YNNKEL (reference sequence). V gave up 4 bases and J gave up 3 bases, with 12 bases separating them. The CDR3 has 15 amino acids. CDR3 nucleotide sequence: TGTGCCAGCAGCCTTTGGTCTCCGTACACCGGGGAGCTGTTTTTT. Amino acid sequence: CASSLWSPYTGELFF.

Here the CDR3 DNA reads TGTGCCAGCAGCCAAGGGTCTGTAAGAAGCACAGATACGCAGTATTTT. Its translation: CASSQGSVRSTDTQYF. The chain is built from TRBV14 and TRBJ2-3; D uncertain. The V gene lost 1 base and the J gene lost 0 bases, with 11 bases spanning the gap. Per germline, CDR1 SGHDN and CDR2 FVKESK. The CDR3 is 16 residues long.

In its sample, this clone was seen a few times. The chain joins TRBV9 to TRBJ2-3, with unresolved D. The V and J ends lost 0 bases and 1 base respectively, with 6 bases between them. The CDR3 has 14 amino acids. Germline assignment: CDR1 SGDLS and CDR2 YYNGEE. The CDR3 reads CASSVEWGTDTQYF. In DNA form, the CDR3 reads TGTGCCAGCAGCGTAGAGTGGGGCACAGATACGCAGTATTTT.

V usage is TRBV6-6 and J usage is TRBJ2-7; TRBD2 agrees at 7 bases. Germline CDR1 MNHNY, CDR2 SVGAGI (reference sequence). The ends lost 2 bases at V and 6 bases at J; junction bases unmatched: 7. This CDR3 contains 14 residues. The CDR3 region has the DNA TGTGCCAGCAGTTACCAGTCCGGGACTACCGAGCAGTACTTC. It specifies CASSYQSGTTEQYF.

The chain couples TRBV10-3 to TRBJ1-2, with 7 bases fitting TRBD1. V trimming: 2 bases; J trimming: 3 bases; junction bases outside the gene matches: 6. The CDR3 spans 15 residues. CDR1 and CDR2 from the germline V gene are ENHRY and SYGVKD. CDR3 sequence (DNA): TGTGCCATCAGTGAGACAGGGGTTGGAGACTATGGCTACACCTTC. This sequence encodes CAISETGVGDYGYTF.

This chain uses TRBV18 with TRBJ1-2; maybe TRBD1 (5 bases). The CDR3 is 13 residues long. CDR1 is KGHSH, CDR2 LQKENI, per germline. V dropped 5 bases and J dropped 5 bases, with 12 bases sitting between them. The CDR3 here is CASSTDRSYGYTF. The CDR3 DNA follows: TGTGCCAGCTCAACCGACAGAAGTTATGGCTACACCTTC.

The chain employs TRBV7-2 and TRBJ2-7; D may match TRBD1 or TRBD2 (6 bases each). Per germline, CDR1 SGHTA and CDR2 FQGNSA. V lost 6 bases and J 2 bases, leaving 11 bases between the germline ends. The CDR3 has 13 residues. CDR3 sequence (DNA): TGTGCCAGCAGATCCGGGGGCCCCTACGAGCAGTACTTC. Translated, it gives CASRSGGPYEQYF.

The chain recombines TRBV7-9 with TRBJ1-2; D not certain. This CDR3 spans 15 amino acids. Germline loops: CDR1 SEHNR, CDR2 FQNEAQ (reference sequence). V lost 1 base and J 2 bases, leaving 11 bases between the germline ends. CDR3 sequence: CASSLGRSSNYGYTF. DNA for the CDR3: TGTGCCAGCAGCTTAGGGCGTTCATCGAACTATGGCTACACCTTC.

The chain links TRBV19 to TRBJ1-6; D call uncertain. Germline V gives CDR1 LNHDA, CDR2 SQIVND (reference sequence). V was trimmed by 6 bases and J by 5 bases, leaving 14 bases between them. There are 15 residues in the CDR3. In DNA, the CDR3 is TGTGCCAGTAGGGGCATCTTGTCCCATAATTCACCCCTCCACTTT. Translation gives CASRGILSHNSPLHF.

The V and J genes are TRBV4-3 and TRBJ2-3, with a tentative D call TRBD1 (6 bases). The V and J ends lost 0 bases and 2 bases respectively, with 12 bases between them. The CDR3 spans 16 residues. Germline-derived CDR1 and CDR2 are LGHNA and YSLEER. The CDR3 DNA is TGCGCCAGCAGCCAAGATACCACAGGGACCACAGATACGCAGTATTTT. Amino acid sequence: CASSQDTTGTTDTQYF.

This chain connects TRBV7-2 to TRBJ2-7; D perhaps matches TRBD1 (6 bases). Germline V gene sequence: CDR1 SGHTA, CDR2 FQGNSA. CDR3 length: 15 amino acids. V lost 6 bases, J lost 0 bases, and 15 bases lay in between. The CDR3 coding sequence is TGTGCCAGCAGGACCAGGCAGGGGAGCTCCTACGAGCAGTACTTC. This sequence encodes CASRTRQGSSYEQYF.